The following is a T cell receptor (beta chain) sequence with its context. Its antigen has not been determined. No clone much larger than this one lies a single base away; base qualities are absent. Using the deep immunoSEQ assay, TCR CDR3 regions were amplified from genomic DNA by multiplex PCR. For each cell subset, the extracted genomic DNA was distributed evenly across all wells of several immunoSEQ 96-well plates, and each plate served as one replicate. For sorted subsets, approximately 200 ng of genomic DNA, equivalent to 25,000 to 35,000 T cell genomes, went into each replicate PCR. Purified libraries were quantified with a Qubit 3.0 fluorometer, sized on a Bioanalyzer 2100, and re-quantified with the KAPA Library Quantification kit. Each immunoSEQ 96-well plate was sequenced on its own single-read 150-cycle Illumina NextSeq 550 flow cell. In the authors' own workflow: Because only junctional sequences without quality scores were contained in the immunoSEQ output, filtering matching that applied to full-length reads could not be performed. To assign V/J genes and CDR3, sequences were annotated against IMGT germline references using PyIR, a Python wrapper for IgBLAST v1.9. Reads were filtered out if the reads had weak V/J assignments (E-value above 1e-6), no CDR3, stop codons, out-of-frame junctions, or ambiguous translated residues. V3J clonotypes were defined as sequences sharing an identical inferred V gene, J gene, and CDR3 amino acid sequence. The percentage overlap between two repertoires was calculated by dividing the number of shared unique clonotypes by the size of the smaller repertoire. Three approaches were used to assess repertoire richness: RTK rarefaction, the Chao1 estimator, and Recon v2.1 estimates of unobserved clonotypes. For all TCRbeta clonotypes obtained by the gDNA method from several donors, generation probabilities were computed with OLGA. TCRdb carries this immuneACCESS record with in-frame sequences only. Its versions omit some clonotypes, under half of them owing to an unresolved V gene in the studies checked, with the rest unexplained. V and J calls and clone size are given by that table; D and trimming were obtained from the DNA. The sample table shows approximately 2.1 million clones, and approximately 93% are seen once. The ten largest clones add up to about 0.39% of the sample.

This sample was included in a study of shared clonotypes between healthy human individuals (dated by TCRdb to the early 2020s). About the study as a whole: The cohort included three men and a couple of women between 18 and 49 years of age. Per donor, leukapheresis produced somewhere between about 0.94 and 9.5 billion PBMCs. Different laboratories and diverse techniques were used to prepare libraries and sequence TCR repertoires, to increase sequencing depth and limit assay-specific biases. To estimate repertoire size and how much clonotype sharing occurs between individuals, the study deeply sequenced the blood TCR repertoires of five healthy adults. For each donor, three plates each were used for CD4 naive and CD4 memory, two plates were used for CD8 naive, and one plate was used for CD8 memory. Findings and caveats that apply to the study as a whole: Naive subsets generally had larger estimated clonotype richness than memory subsets. Sampling was limited to blood, and TCR repertoires in tissue likely differ from TCR repertoires in blood. The small number of donors limited the genetic and exposure-history diversity represented. Based on pairwise subsampling, the degree of clonotype sharing among donors was expected to be affected by sequencing depth. Even with the large sequencing depth, rarefaction of the sorted-subset datasets indicated that sequencing was incomplete. Approximately 5% of naive CD4, around 3.6% of naive CD8, approximately 2% of memory CD4, and about 0.4% of memory CD8 clonotypes were shared across a few donors. Compared with non-shared clonotypes, clonotypes shared by all four sorted-subset donors had higher generation probabilities.

The donors were healthy, HIV-negative adults who had no recently reported acute infections or vaccinations. All donors were Caucasian adults living in Nashville, Tennessee, USA. CD4+ T cells were enriched by magnetic negative selection, after which naive cells were positively selected on CD45RA and the negative fraction was taken as the memory subset. After blood collection by leukapheresis, PBMCs were isolated using Ficoll-Histopaque density gradient centrifugation and then cryopreserved in the vapor phase of liquid nitrogen. Analytical flow cytometry was used to check the purity and quantity of each magnetically sorted T cell population. Genomic DNA was isolated from each sorted fraction and quantified by UV absorbance on a Nanodrop 2000c. Material: naive CD4+ T cells from PBMCs. The cell subset or site label of this sample denotes: CD45RA+ positively selected. The source is a man aged 18 to 30 in good health. Some clones in this sample may be carry-over from other donors' samples.

Here is the DNA: TGTGCCACCTCGGGACAGCAGGACGAAAAACTGTTTTTT. Its protein product is CATSGQQDEKLFF. This chain joins TRBV18 to TRBJ1-4; 7 junctional bases match TRBD1. The V end gives up 10 bases and the J end 8 bases, leaving 10 bases in the junction not matched to a gene. As encoded in the germline V gene, CDR1 is KGHSH while CDR2 is LQKENI. The CDR3 goes from the cysteine to the phenylalanine over 13 residues. Just CDR3 DNA is preserved here, 39 bases in frame from base 1.